This TCR beta chain was recorded in a study of Tregs in tolerant kidney transplant recipients. Mixed chimerism was transient after nonmyeloablative marrow transplants from related graft donors. Trimming pared 7 bases from V and 2 bases from J, leaving 16 bases between. The CDR3 sequence is 16 residues long. The germline CDR1 and CDR2 sequences are SGHRS and YFSETQ. The table came from immunoSEQ multiplex PCR; TCRdb's copy has only in-frame clones and leaves some out. This sample's table reports 30,000 to 40,000 clones. With respect to this clone: The read ends 3 residues shy of where the CDR3 ends; the end is completed using the germline J gene.

This sequence originates from a human patient who received a combined kidney and bone marrow transplant. Part of the T cell pool may stem from the graft donor. Material: CD4+ T cells from blood (PBMCs), obtained 24 months after the transplant. The chain joins TRBV5-1 to TRBJ2-6; D unclear. The chain's CDR3 is CASHELPLAGANVLTF. CDR3 DNA (partial): TGCGCCAGCCACGAGCTCCCTCTGGCTGGGGCCAACGTC.